These 27 T cell receptor beta chains were all obtained from the same sample, sequenced in a study of Ad26.COV2.S vaccination and SARS-CoV-2 variants. Treatment: some 20 received Ad26.COV2.S at low or high dose, single or two shots; several received placebo; per-sample allocation not given. It was on day 63 after the first vaccine or placebo injection that samples were taken. This table comes from immunoSEQ multiplex PCR, and its TCRdb copy is limited to in-frame clones, with some not included. The sample lists over 400,000 clones; roughly 88% were seen once. This specimen consisted of peripheral blood, obtained in a trial of Ad26.COV2.S vaccine versus placebo. These receptors were taken from a person aged 18-65 years who received the Ad26.COV2.S COVID-19 vaccine or a placebo.

The J gene is TRBJ1-1, the V gene TRBV20-1; D unresolved. V lost 0 bases to trimming and J lost 11 bases, with 10 bases between them. This CDR3 has 11 residues. Germline V gene data show CDR1 as DFQATT and CDR2 as SNEGSKA (reference sequence). The CDR3: CSARDRRVAFF. The CDR3 DNA follows: TGCAGTGCTAGAGATCGGAGGGTGGCTTTCTTT.

In DNA form, the CDR3 reads TGTGCCAGCAGGGGGACTCGGAACACCATATATTTT. Amino acid sequence: CASRGTRNTIYF. The V call is TRBV7-8, the J call TRBJ1-3, with TRBD1 as a possible D gene (5 bases). The V gene's germline CDR1 is SGHVS and CDR2 FQNEAQ. With 6 bases removed from V and 7 bases from J, the gap between germline ends came to 10 bases. The CDR3 totals 12 residues.

The rearrangement uses TRBV28 and TRBJ2-4; weak D call: TRBD2 (5 bases). CDR3 size: 18 residues. Deletions cut 3 bases from V and 0 bases from J, with 18 bases between. Germline loops: CDR1 MDHEN, CDR2 SYDVKM. The CDR3 loop is CASSFGAARKVAKNIQYF. CDR3 DNA sequence: TGTGCCAGCAGTTTCGGAGCGGCCAGGAAAGTAGCCAAAAACATTCAGTACTTC.

This clone was seen at least ten times. This chain uses TRBV3-1 (or the pseudogene TRBV3-2) with TRBJ2-6; no definite D call. Germline V gene lookup returns CDR1 LGHDT and CDR2 YNNKEL (reference sequence). Trimming took 3 bases from V and 0 from J, leaving 15 bases between them. The CDR3 sequence is 18 residues long. For the CDR3, the DNA is TGTGCCAGCAGCCACCAAGGGTCCAATTACTCTGGGGCCAACGTCCTGACTTTC. It is translated as CASSHQGSNYSGANVLTF.

This rearrangement joins TRBV27 to TRBJ1-4; 8 bases agree with TRBD1. V gave up 5 bases and J gave up 6 bases; unmatched junction bases: 8. Germline CDR1 reads MNHEY; CDR2 reads SMNVEV (reference sequence). The length of the CDR3 is 15 residues. The CDR3 DNA is TGTGCCAGCAGTGCCGGGACAGGAGATTATGAAAAACTGTTTTTT. Translation gives CASSAGTGDYEKLFF.

The chain employs TRBV6-6 and TRBJ1-5; TRBD1 is a possible D gene (6 bases). Germline V CDR1 and CDR2: MNHNY, SVGAGI (reference sequence). The V end was cut by 7 bases, the J end by 5 bases, with 18 bases between. The CDR3 length is 15 residues. CDR3 sequence reads: CASNLRGTQDQPQHF. CDR3 nucleotide sequence: TGTGCCAGCAATCTTAGGGGGACACAGGATCAGCCCCAGCATTTT.

This clone occurred a few times. The chain combines TRBV5-1 with TRBJ1-6; 10 bases line up with TRBD1. The CDR3 contains 15 residues. Germline loops: CDR1 SGHRS, CDR2 YFSETQ. The V gene end was trimmed by 2 bases and the J gene end by 9 bases; junction bases not matched to a gene: 5. The CDR3 sequence is CASSLGGQGRSPLHF. Written as DNA, the CDR3 is TGCGCCAGCAGCTTAGGGGGACAGGGGCGTTCACCCCTCCACTTT. Looking up the rest from reference TRBV5-1 and TRBJ1-6 gives the full variable domain: KAGVTQTPRYLIKTRGQQVTLSCSPISGHRSVSWYQQTPGQGLQFLFEYFSETQRNKGNFPGRFSGRQFSNSRSEMNVSTLELGDSALYLCASSLGGQGRSPLHFGNGTRLTVT.

The sample holds one count of this clone. This chain uses TRBV29-1 with TRBJ2-7; 10 bases map to TRBD1. The CDR3 length is 13 residues. The V gene end was trimmed by 6 bases and the J gene end by 5 bases; junction bases not matched to a gene: 7. Germline loops: CDR1 SQVTM, CDR2 ANQGSEA. Here the CDR3 DNA reads TGCAGCGTGCCGGGACAGGGGAGTAACGAGCAGTACTTC. This codes for CSVPGQGSNEQYF.

This chain uses TRBV28 with TRBJ2-1, with D uncertain. The CDR3 is made up of 12 amino acids. From germline, CDR1 is MDHEN and CDR2 SYDVKM. Trimming took off 2 bases at V and 5 bases at J, with 4 bases between the two ends. CDR3 sequence (DNA): TGTGCCAGCAGTTTAGCGGACAATGAGCAGTTCTTC. Translated: CASSLADNEQFF.

This chain joins TRBV4-3 and TRBJ1-5, with D possibly matching TRBD1 (6 bases). CDR1 LGHNA and CDR2 YSLEER come from the germline V gene. V lost 2 bases to trimming and J lost 2 bases, with 13 bases between them. The CDR3 runs 16 residues. CDR3 residues: CASSQYAGAGNQPQHF. CDR3 sequence (DNA): TGCGCCAGCAGCCAATACGCAGGGGCGGGCAATCAGCCCCAGCATTTT.

V usage is TRBV7-8 and J usage is TRBJ2-3; the D gene is possibly TRBD2 (5 bases). Trimming cost V 1 base and J 2 bases, with 13 bases left between them. The CDR3 sequence is 16 residues long. Germline V gene sequence: CDR1 SGHVS, CDR2 FQNEAQ. The CDR3, as DNA: TGTGCCAGCAGCTTAGATGGGAGTCCTCCCACAGATACGCAGTATTTT. Translation: CASSLDGSPPTDTQYF.

The chain combines TRBV27 with TRBJ2-1, with 12 bases fitting TRBD2. Germline trimming cut 4 bases from V and 7 bases from J; bases unmatched to any gene: 2. The length of the CDR3 is 14 residues. The V gene's germline CDR1 is MNHEY and CDR2 SMNVEV (reference sequence). The CDR3 reads CASSWTSGANEQFF. The CDR3 nucleotides are TGTGCCAGCAGTTGGACTAGCGGGGCAAATGAGCAGTTCTTC.

The rearrangement uses TRBV2 and TRBJ2-6; TRBD2 matches 11 bases. V shed 3 bases and J 0 bases; nucleotides not matched to a gene: 1. CDR3 length: 17 amino acids. The germline gives CDR1 SNHLY, CDR2 FYNNEI. CDR3: CASSEGTSGSGANVLTF. In nucleotides, the CDR3 is TGTGCCAGCAGTGAGGGGACTAGCGGCTCTGGGGCCAACGTCCTGACTTTC.

V and J are TRBV3-1 (or the pseudogene TRBV3-2) and TRBJ2-6; D tentatively fits TRBD1 or TRBD2 (5 bases each). The CDR3 has 14 residues. Looked up from germline, CDR1 is LGHDT and CDR2 is YNNKEL (reference sequence). The V end was cut by 4 bases, the J end by 10 bases, with 14 bases between. The CDR3 DNA follows: TGTGCCAGCAGCCCGAGGGGAAGGAGTAACGTCCTGACTTTC. Protein: CASSPRGRSNVLTF.

This chain links TRBV18 with TRBJ2-3; 16 bases align to TRBD2. Trimming removed 3 bases from V and 5 bases from J; junction bases left unmatched: 5. Per the germline V gene, CDR1 is KGHSH and CDR2 is LQKENI. CDR3 length: 17 residues. CDR3 protein: CASSPGLAGGPKDTQYF. In DNA form, the CDR3 reads TGTGCCAGCTCACCGGGACTAGCGGGAGGGCCGAAAGATACGCAGTATTTT.

The J gene is TRBJ1-1, the V gene TRBV29-1, with D possibly being TRBD1 (6 bases). The CDR3 extends over 12 amino acids. V dropped 8 bases and J dropped 0 bases, with 10 bases sitting between them. Germline V gene sequence: CDR1 SQVTM, CDR2 ANQGSEA. As DNA, the CDR3 is TGCAGCTTCAGGGGTGTGAACACTGAAGCTTTCTTT. It translates to CSFRGVNTEAFF.

This clone appeared a few times. This rearrangement joins TRBV7-9 to TRBJ1-2, with 9 bases lining up with TRBD1. CDR1 SEHNR and CDR2 FQNEAQ come from the germline V gene (reference sequence). This CDR3 region has 15 residues. Losses at the gene ends were 2 bases for V and 8 bases for J; bases not matched to a gene: 9. The CDR3 here is CASSLPPGQGAGYTF. DNA of the CDR3: TGTGCCAGCAGCTTACCCCCGGGACAGGGAGCCGGCTACACCTTC.

This clone is a singleton in its sample. The rearrangement links TRBV19 to TRBJ1-6, with 7 bases lining up with TRBD1. Trimming at V came to 9 bases and at J to 7 bases, leaving 6 bases not matched to a gene. The germline gives CDR1 LNHDA, CDR2 SQIVND (reference sequence). The CDR3 extends over 13 amino acids. The CDR3 loop reads CASAGTANSPLHF. The CDR3 DNA follows: TGTGCCAGCGCCGGGACAGCGAATTCACCCCTCCACTTT.

This clone occurred once. The rearrangement links TRBV28 to TRBJ2-6, with TRBD2 identical over 15 bases. V lost 10 bases and J lost 2; bases outside the gene matches: 3. CDR1 is MDHEN and CDR2 is SYDVKM in the germline V gene. This CDR3 is 16 amino acids long. The DNA of the CDR3 is TGTGCCACGGGACTAGCGGGAGGTACTGGGGCCAACGTCCTGACTTTC. It specifies CATGLAGGTGANVLTF.

The chain carries TRBV5-6 and TRBJ2-5, with 7 bases fitting TRBD2. The germline gives CDR1 SGHDT, CDR2 YYEEEE. CDR3 length equals 14 residues. V was clipped by 4 bases and J by 3 bases; unmatched bases: 6. Here the CDR3 DNA reads TGTGCCAGCAGCCCGGGAGGAGGGGAAGAGACCCAGTACTTC. It translates to CASSPGGGEETQYF.

V gene TRBV6-5 combines with J gene TRBJ1-2; D is possibly TRBD1 (5 bases). Deletions cut 6 bases from V and 7 bases from J, with 12 bases between. CDR1 MNHEY and CDR2 SVGAGI come from the germline V gene. The CDR3 sequence is 12 residues long. CDR3 amino acids: CASSAGSAGYTF. For the CDR3, the DNA is TGTGCCAGCAGCGCAGGGTCCGCTGGCTACACCTTC.

The chain uses TRBV28 and TRBJ2-3; TRBD2 is a possible D gene (5 bases). With 3 bases removed from V and 4 bases from J, the gap between germline ends came to 8 bases. CDR3 size: 13 residues. CDR1 is MDHEN, CDR2 SYDVKM, per germline. CDR3 sequence (DNA): TGTGCCAGCAGTTTGACCGGGGCAGATACGCAGTATTTT. It is translated as CASSLTGADTQYF.

J is TRBJ1-4 and V is TRBV29-1; TRBD1 agrees at 7 bases. The CDR3 runs to 14 residues. Germline CDR1 reads SQVTM; CDR2 reads ANQGSEA. Trimming cost V 6 bases and J 7 bases; bases outside gene matches: 11. The CDR3 spells CSVDLTGRGEKLFF. In DNA, the CDR3 is TGCAGCGTAGATCTGACAGGGCGGGGTGAAAAACTGTTTTTT.

The chain couples TRBV6-5 to TRBJ1-5, with 10 bases lining up with TRBD1. Germline CDR1 reads MNHEY; CDR2 reads SVGAGI. The CDR3 is 14 amino acids. V was clipped by 8 bases and J by 3 bases; unmatched bases: 4. CDR3 sequence: CASGTGAPNQPQHF. CDR3 DNA sequence: TGTGCCAGCGGGACAGGGGCCCCCAATCAGCCCCAGCATTTT.

V and J are TRBV6-2 or TRBV6-3 and TRBJ2-1, with 12 positions matching TRBD2. Losses at the gene ends were 5 bases for V and 3 bases for J; bases not matched to a gene: 8. CDR1 is MNHEY, CDR2 SVGEGT, per germline. The CDR3 consists of 17 residues. DNA for the CDR3: TGTGCCAGCAGTCTACGCCGGACTAGCGGGATCTACAATGAGCAGTTCTTC. This codes for CASSLRRTSGIYNEQFF.

The CDR3 is CSGSKGTYEQYF. The DNA of the CDR3 is TGCAGCGGATCTAAAGGGACCTACGAGCAGTACTTC. The J gene is TRBJ2-7, the V gene TRBV29-1; D not resolved. The V gene lost 7 bases and the J gene lost 2 bases, with 12 bases spanning the gap. The CDR3 extends over 12 amino acids. The germline V gene encodes CDR1 SQVTM and CDR2 ANQGSEA.

This chain connects TRBV6-2 or TRBV6-3 to TRBJ2-1, with D possibly being TRBD2 (7 bases). The germline CDR1 and CDR2 sequences are MNHEY and SVGEGT. The CDR3 consists of 15 residues. V was shortened by 2 bases and J by 5 bases, with 13 bases between the two germline ends. DNA of the CDR3: TGTGCCAGCAGTTACACAGGGCGGGGGAACAATGAGCAGTTCTTC. Translated, it gives CASSYTGRGNNEQFF.